This TCR beta chain was profiled in a study of CD8+CD57+ T cells in acquired aplastic anemia. The authors sequenced patients whose flow cytometry had shown CD8+CD57+ cell expansion. Germline V gene sequence: CDR1 SEHNR, CDR2 FQNEAQ (reference sequence). The CDR3 is made up of 13 amino acids. V dropped 3 bases and J dropped 7 bases, with 13 bases sitting between them. Investigators profiled TCR beta VDJ and CDR3 from genomic DNA template. TCRdb reprocessed the reads via MiXCR and lists one record per CDR3 protein. Here the sample spans some 170,000 distinct CDR3 sequences, around 75% being singletons. Sequenced: sorted CD4+, CD8+, or CD8+CD57+ T cells (not recorded which) from PBMCs. This receptor was taken from a human donor with aplastic anemia. This chain uses TRBV7-9 with TRBJ2-7; D is perhaps TRBD1 (5 bases). The CDR3 DNA is TGTGCCAGCAGCTTTCAGGGAATTGGAGAGCAGTACTTC. As protein: CASSFQGIGEQYF.